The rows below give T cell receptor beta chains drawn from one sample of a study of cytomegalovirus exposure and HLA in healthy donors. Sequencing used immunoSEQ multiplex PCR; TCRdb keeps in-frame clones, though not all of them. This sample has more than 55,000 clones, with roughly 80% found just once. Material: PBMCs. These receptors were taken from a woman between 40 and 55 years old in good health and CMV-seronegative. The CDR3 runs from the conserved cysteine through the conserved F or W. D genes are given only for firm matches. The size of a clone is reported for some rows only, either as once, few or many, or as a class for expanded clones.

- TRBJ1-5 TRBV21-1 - CASGQGVLHFDQPQHF TGTGCCAGCGGACAGGGGGTCCTTCATTTCGATCAGCCCCAGCATTTT
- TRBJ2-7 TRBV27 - CASSSPGALQYF TGTGCCAGCAGCTCCCCAGGGGCCCTCCAGTACTTC
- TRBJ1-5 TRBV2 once CASRATSNQPQHF TGTGCCAGCAGAGCCACTAGCAATCAGCCCCAGCATTTT
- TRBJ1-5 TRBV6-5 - CASSYSGEDQPQHF TGTGCCAGCAGTTACTCAGGGGAGGATCAGCCCCAGCATTTT
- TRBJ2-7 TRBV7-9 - CASSLMGGSSGEQYF TGTGCCAGCAGCTTAATGGGAGGTAGTTCGGGCGAGCAGTACTTC
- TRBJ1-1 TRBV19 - CATARWDTYTEAFF TGTGCCACCGCGAGATGGGACACATACACTGAAGCTTTCTTT
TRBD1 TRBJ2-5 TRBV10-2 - CASSPRQGRETQYF TGCGCCAGCAGTCCCCGACAGGGCAGGGAGACCCAGTACTTC
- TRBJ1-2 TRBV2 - CASRADSYYGYTF TGTGCCAGCAGAGCAGACAGTTACTATGGCTACACCTTC
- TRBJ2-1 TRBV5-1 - CASTIGEDEQFF TGCGCCAGCACAATAGGGGAGGATGAGCAGTTCTTC
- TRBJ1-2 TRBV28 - CASSLQNSYGYTF TGTGCCAGCAGTTTACAGAACAGCTATGGCTACACCTTC
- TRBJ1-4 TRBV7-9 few CASSFRTDEKLFF TGTGCCAGCAGCTTCAGGACAGACGAAAAACTGTTTTTT